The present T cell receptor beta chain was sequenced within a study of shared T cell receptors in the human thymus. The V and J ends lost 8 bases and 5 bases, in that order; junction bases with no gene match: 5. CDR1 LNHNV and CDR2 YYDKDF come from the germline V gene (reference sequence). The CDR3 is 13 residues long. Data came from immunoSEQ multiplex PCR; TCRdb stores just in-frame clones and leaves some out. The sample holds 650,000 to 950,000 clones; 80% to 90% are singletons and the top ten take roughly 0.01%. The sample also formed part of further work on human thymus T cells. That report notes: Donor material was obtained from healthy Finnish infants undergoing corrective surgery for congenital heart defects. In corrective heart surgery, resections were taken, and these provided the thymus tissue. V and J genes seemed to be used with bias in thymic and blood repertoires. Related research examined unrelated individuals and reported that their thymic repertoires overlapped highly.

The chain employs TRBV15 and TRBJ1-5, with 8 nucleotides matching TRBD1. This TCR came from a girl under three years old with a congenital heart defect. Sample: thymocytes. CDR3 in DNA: TGTGCCACCGACCCGACAGGGGATCAGCCCCAGCATTTT. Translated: CATDPTGDQPQHF.